This T cell receptor beta chain was identified during a study of blood T cell repertoires in COVID-19. For the study at large: Sources were T cells, B-cell-depleted T cells, or PBMCs; the material itself was cDNA or gDNA.

The method was immunoSEQ multiplex PCR; TCRdb's version includes in-frame clones alone and lacks a portion of them. Of 60,000 to 85,000 clones in the sample, 84% were seen once. The sample holds many counts of this clone. The CDR3 contains 15 residues. Germline CDR1 reads MNHNY; CDR2 reads SVGAGI (reference sequence). The V gene lost 5 bases and the J gene lost 2 bases, with 15 bases spanning the gap. The sample was peripheral blood. The chain joins TRBV6-6 to TRBJ1-1; D may be TRBD1 (5 bases). The receptor was derived from a man aged 65 to 85 with acute or convalescent COVID-19. DNA of the CDR3: TGTGCCAGCAGTCTACCGGGTGGGGCAAACACTGAAGCTTTCTTT. The encoded protein is CASSLPGGANTEAFF.